The clone carrying this TCR beta chain occurred a few times. In the original analysis: Reference gene primer amplification in the assay estimated nucleated cell counts. Produced via immunoSEQ multiplex PCR; TCRdb's table is partial and in-frame only. For V, J and clone size, that table is used; D and trimming come from the DNA. The table lists fewer than 300,000 clones, around nine tenths of them singletons. The sample belongs to a study of blood T cell repertoires in COVID-19. Across the study: Acute-phase and convalescent COVID-19 samples originated in the United States, Italy and Spain. PBMCs, B-cell-depleted T cells, or T cells were the source of the cDNA or gDNA that made up the material.

The CDR3 totals 15 residues. V dropped 4 bases and J dropped 10 bases, with 17 bases sitting between them. Germline V gives CDR1 WSHSY, CDR2 SAAADI. The source of this sequence is a middle-aged man who had recovered from COVID-19. Specimen: peripheral blood. The chain uses TRBV10-2 and TRBJ1-6; D may be TRBD1 (6 bases). CDR3 region: CASSATGGEGSPLHF. The CDR3 DNA is TGCGCCAGCAGTGCGACAGGAGGAGAGGGCTCACCCCTCCACTTT.